Following are 7 T cell receptor beta chains from one sample sequenced in a study of monozygotic twins with inflammatory bowel disease. Reanalyzing the 5' RACE reads, TCRdb keeps one entry per CDR3 protein, without DNA. This sample lists 330,000 or so distinct CDR3 sequences; its ten largest clones have roughly 2%. Sequencing was done on a sample of blood. These receptor sequences come from a human donor with ulcerative colitis or Crohn's disease, or a healthy co-twin of an affected twin (not recorded which).

V is TRBV24-1 and J is TRBJ2-5; TCRdb designates TRBD1, a call that cannot be tested without DNA. The CDR3 contains 16 residues. The germline CDR1 and CDR2 sequences are KGHDR and SFDVKD. The CDR3 sequence: CATSDLDRANQETQYF.

The chain couples TRBV12-3 or TRBV12-4 to TRBJ2-1; checking the TCRdb D call of TRBD2 is not possible without DNA. This CDR3 comprises 15 residues. The CDR3 loop reads CASTIAASSYNEQFF.

The chain joins TRBV12-3 or TRBV12-4 to TRBJ1-1; with no DNA, the TCRdb D assignment of TRBD1 cannot be verified. The length of the CDR3 is 16 residues. This CDR3 reads CASSFELRGAGTEAFF.

This rearrangement joins TRBV11-2 to TRBJ2-1; TCRdb's assignment of TRBD2 cannot be checked, as there is no DNA. Germline V gives CDR1 SGHAT, CDR2 FQNNGV. CDR3 length: 14 residues. The CDR3: CASSQAGVWNEQFF.

The chain uses TRBV7-2 and TRBJ1-2; checking the TCRdb D call of TRBD1 is not possible without DNA. The CDR3 runs to 17 residues. The germline gives CDR1 SGHTA, CDR2 FQGNSA. The CDR3 protein is CASSLAVNRGANYGYTF.

The chain joins TRBV27 to TRBJ2-2. Per germline, CDR1 MNHEY and CDR2 SMNVEV (reference sequence). This CDR3 region has 15 residues. CDR3 protein: CASSLSFSNTGELFF.

This sequence joins TRBV4-3 and TRBJ1-6; the TCRdb call, TRBD1, lacks DNA for checking. The CDR3 runs to 14 residues. Germline loops: CDR1 LGHNA, CDR2 YSLEER. This chain's CDR3 is CASSQDLVSPPLHF.